What follows are 11 T cell receptor beta chains derived from one specimen sequenced in a study of radiotherapy plus CTLA-4 blockade in lung cancer. Using immunoSEQ multiplex PCR, the repertoire was profiled, and TCRdb retains in-frame clones only, with some absent. The table records some 94,000 clones, 82% of them present only once. The sequencing used peripheral blood, collected from a patient treated with radiotherapy plus ipilimumab. Source of these receptors: a human donor with non-small cell lung cancer that progressed on radiotherapy plus ipilimumab.

The gene calls are TRBV28 and TRBJ1-4, with a possible D match to TRBD1 (6 bases). CDR1 and CDR2 (germline): MDHEN, SYDVKM. The V gene lost 7 bases and the J gene lost 2 bases, with 14 bases spanning the gap. The length of the CDR3 is 15 residues. This CDR3 is CASMEGGRTNEKLFF. The CDR3 DNA sequence: TGTGCCAGCATGGAAGGGGGAAGGACTAATGAAAAACTGTTTTTT. The full variable domain, with the rest looked up from reference TRBV28 and TRBJ1-4, is DVKVTQSSRYLVKRTGEKVFLECVQDMDHENMFWYRQDPGLGLRLIYFSYDVKMKEKGDIPEGYSVSREKKERFSLILESASTNQTSMYLCASMEGGRTNEKLFFGSGTQLSVL.

The chain uses TRBV2 and TRBJ1-2; D is undetermined. V gave up 5 bases and J gave up 3 bases, with 10 bases separating them. This CDR3 is 13 amino acids long. In germline, CDR1 is SNHLY, CDR2 FYNNEI. The CDR3 region is CASSILRDYGYTF. The CDR3 DNA reads as TGTGCCAGCAGTATCCTAAGGGACTATGGCTACACCTTC.

The rearrangement uses TRBV7-2 and TRBJ2-4, with D possibly being TRBD2 (6 bases). The V gene lost 2 bases and the J gene lost 1 base, with 18 bases spanning the gap. The CDR3 has 18 amino acids. The germline V gene encodes CDR1 SGHTA and CDR2 FQGNSA. The CDR3 sequence: CASSLSRLASFAKNIQYF. The CDR3 DNA sequence: TGTGCCAGCAGCTTATCTCGGCTAGCGAGCTTCGCCAAAAACATTCAGTACTTC. The variable domain in full, completed from reference TRBV7-2 and TRBJ2-4, reads GAGVSQSPSNKVTEKGKDVELRCDPISGHTALYWYRQSLGQGLEFLIYFQGNSAPDKSGLPSDRFSAERTGGSVSTLTIQRTQQEDSAVYLCASSLSRLASFAKNIQYFGAGTRLSVL.

This clone was seen a single time. CDR3 residues: CASSLGVGGSRNYGYTF. As DNA, the CDR3 is TGTGCCAGCAGCTTGGGGGTAGGAGGGTCCCGTAACTATGGCTACACCTTC. This sequence joins TRBV5-4 and TRBJ1-2; D not certain. The ends were cut back, 0 bases at V and 1 base at J, with 16 bases in the middle. CDR1 and CDR2 (germline): SGHNT, YYREEE (reference sequence). This CDR3 comprises 17 residues.

The chain couples TRBV7-3 to TRBJ2-1, with D unclear. This CDR3 is built from 13 residues. Germline V gene sequence: CDR1 SGHTA, CDR2 FQGTGA. Trimming left V 5 bases short and J 3 bases short, with 8 bases between. The CDR3 loop is CASSPGHYNEQFF. CDR3 nucleotides: TGTGCCAGCAGCCCCGGCCACTACAATGAGCAGTTCTTC.

V is TRBV5-1 and J is TRBJ1-1; unclear D gene. CDR1 and CDR2 from the germline V gene are SGHRS and YFSETQ. Trimming shortened V by 5 bases and J by 3 bases, and 11 bases separated the two germline ends. The CDR3 extends over 13 amino acids. For the CDR3, the DNA is TGCGCCAGCAGGACTAAAAGGGACACTGAAGCTTTCTTT. Translation gives CASRTKRDTEAFF.

The CDR3 nucleotides read TGTGCCAGCAGGAATCAGGGGAATCAGCCCCAGCATTTT. It specifies CASRNQGNQPQHF. The rearrangement links TRBV7-8 to TRBJ1-5; perhaps TRBD1 as D (6 bases). Per the germline V gene, CDR1 is SGHVS and CDR2 is FQNEAQ. The V end was cut by 6 bases, the J end by 4 bases, with 10 bases between. The CDR3 consists of 13 residues.

CDR3 in DNA: TGTGCCAGCAGTTACGGGACTAGCGGGGACACCCAGTACTTC. This codes for CASSYGTSGDTQYF. The V gene is TRBV6-6, the J gene TRBJ2-5, with 13 positions matching TRBD2. V shed 2 bases and J 8 bases; nucleotides not matched to a gene: 2. Germline-derived CDR1 and CDR2 are MNHNY and SVGAGI (reference sequence). The CDR3 is 14 amino acids.

The V call is TRBV4-1, the J call TRBJ2-1, with D unclear. The V gene's germline CDR1 is MGHRA and CDR2 YSYEKL. Deletions cut 0 bases from V and 3 bases from J, with 9 bases between. The CDR3 runs 15 residues. The chain's CDR3 is CASSQEGRNYNEQFF. In DNA form, the CDR3 reads TGCGCCAGCAGCCAAGAGGGCAGGAACTACAATGAGCAGTTCTTC.

This chain links TRBV2 with TRBJ1-1; D call uncertain. Germline CDR1 is SNHLY and CDR2 is FYNNEI. This CDR3 has 14 residues. V lost 0 bases to trimming and J lost 4 bases, with 9 bases between them. The CDR3 spells CASSEALEFTEAFF. CDR3 nucleotides: TGTGCCAGCAGTGAAGCGCTGGAATTCACTGAAGCTTTCTTT.

The V and J genes are TRBV30 and TRBJ1-3; D call uncertain. This CDR3 region has 14 residues. CDR1 GTSNPN and CDR2 SVGIG come from the germline V gene (reference sequence). The V end lost 2 bases, the J end lost 0 bases, and 8 bases lay between the germline ends. As DNA, the CDR3 is TGTGCCTGGAGTCCCTTCTACTCTGGAAACACCATATATTTT. It is translated as CAWSPFYSGNTIYF.